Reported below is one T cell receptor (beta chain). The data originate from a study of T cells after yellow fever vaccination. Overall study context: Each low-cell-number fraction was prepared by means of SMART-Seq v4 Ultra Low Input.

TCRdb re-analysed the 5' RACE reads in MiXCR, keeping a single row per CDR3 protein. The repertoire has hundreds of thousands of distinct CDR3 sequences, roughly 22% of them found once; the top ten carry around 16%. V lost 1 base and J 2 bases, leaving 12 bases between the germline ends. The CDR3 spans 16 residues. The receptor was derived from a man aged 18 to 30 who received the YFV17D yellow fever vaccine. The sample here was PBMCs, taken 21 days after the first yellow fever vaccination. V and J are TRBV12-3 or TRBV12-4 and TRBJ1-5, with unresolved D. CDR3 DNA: TGTGCCAGCAGTTTAGATCCGGGGAGAGGCAATCAGCCCCAGCATTTT. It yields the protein CASSLDPGRGNQPQHF.